This T cell receptor beta chain was obtained from a study of cytomegalovirus exposure and HLA in healthy donors. A word on this clone: Its antigen is still unknown. Other DNA sequences in the same sample also yield this CDR3.

Whole-study results and caveats: Reportedly, TCR beta sequences accurately predicted HLA-A and HLA-B alleles in most subjects. Most TCRs appeared rarely, but some public TCRs recurred in many donors. Apparent HLA restriction characterized most CMV-associated TCR beta chains in a later analysis.

Germline values: CDR1 MNHEY, CDR2 SMNVEV (reference sequence). V lost 4 bases and J lost 5, with 8 bases in between. This CDR3 has 12 amino acids. Use of 60 Vbeta and 13 Jbeta primers characterized the PCR. TCRdb's copy holds only in-frame clones and misses some; the assay was immunoSEQ multiplex PCR. The sample lists approximately 60,000 clones; roughly 83% were seen once. This TCR was recovered from a man under 40 in good health and CMV-seronegative. The chain combines TRBV27 with TRBJ1-2; D is perhaps TRBD1 (5 bases). Material: PBMCs. DNA of the CDR3: TGTGCCAGCAGTTCCGACAGTTATGGCTACACCTTC. Its protein product is CASSSDSYGYTF.